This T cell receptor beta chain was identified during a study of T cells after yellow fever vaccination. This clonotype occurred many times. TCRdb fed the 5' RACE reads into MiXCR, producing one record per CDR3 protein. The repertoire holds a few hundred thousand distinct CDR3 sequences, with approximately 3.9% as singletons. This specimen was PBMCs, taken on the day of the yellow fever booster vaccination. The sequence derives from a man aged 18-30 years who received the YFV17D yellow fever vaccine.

CDR3 in DNA: TGCGCCAGCAGCAATATCGGGACAGCTGGAGAGACCCAGTACTTC. It codes for CASSNIGTAGETQYF. The chain links TRBV5-1 to TRBJ2-5; TRBD1 matches at 7 bases. V lost 4 bases to trimming and J lost 4 bases; unmatched junction nucleotides: 10. Germline V gives CDR1 SGHRS, CDR2 YFSETQ. The CDR3 totals 15 residues.